This T cell receptor (beta chain) comes out of a study of T-cell reconstitution after alpha-beta-depleted transplantation in children (dated by TCRdb to about 2016). As for the study more broadly: Using TCR repertoire profiling, the study followed T-cell immune reconstitution in a quantitative way in children after TCRalphabeta/CD19-depleted allogeneic hematopoietic cell transplantation.

The method behind the library was PCR. Sequencing was performed on an Illumina HiSeq 2500. TCR library preparation used molecular barcoding, with unique molecular identifiers applied to normalize quantification of the TCRbeta repertoire. TCRdb reworked the public reads: Q25 trimming with fastp, MiXCR clone assembly, productive beta chains retained. Each record represents a unique CDR3 protein, reported with the most common genes and DNA among its rows. The sample data list hundreds of thousands of distinct CDR3 sequences, and under 15% of these were observed just once. The ten biggest clones cover 0.75% to 0.85% of the sample. Note on this clonotype: Its recognized antigen is unknown. Qualities for individual bases were not recorded, and no much larger clone is one base off.

The label giving this sample's treatment or condition can be read as: allogeneic hematopoietic cell transplantation with graft depleted of TCRalphabeta T cells and CD19 B cells. Transplant recipients were children who received TCRalphabeta/CD19-depleted allogeneic hematopoietic cell grafts. On the study overall, not on this receptor specifically: In some patients, the high TCRbeta diversity seen at day 60 was put down to recipient T cells and intrathymic progenitors that had survived conditioning. The apparently early recovery of alphabetaT-cell counts about two months after transplant reportedly depended on only several hundred rapidly expanded clones that came from non-depleted graft cells. Hyperexpanded clone frequencies declined over subsequent months; after one year, T-cell counts and TCRbeta diversity were mostly attributed to newly produced T cells.

The CDR3 runs 17 amino acids, cysteine and phenylalanine included. Only CDR3 DNA remains: 51 bases, in frame from the first base. Germline trimming amounts to 0 bases on V and 3 bases on J, with 7 as the count of junction bases outside the gene matches. In the germline V gene, CDR1 corresponds to SGDLS and CDR2 to YYNGEE. The rearranged segments are TRBV9 and TRBJ2-1; the junction holds 9 bases that match TRBD2. Sequenced here: PBMCs, sampled before TCRalphabeta/CD19-depleted stem cell transplant. This clonotype originated in a girl aged 2-10 years with congenital amegakaryocytic thrombocytopenia, due to receive a stem cell transplant. The bases read TGTGCCAGCAGCGTAGGGCTAGCGGGATCAGTCTACAATGAGCAGTTCTTC. The encoded protein is CASSVGLAGSVYNEQFF. With all but the CDR3 taken from the reference TRBV9 and TRBJ2-1 genes, the full variable domain is: DSGVTQTPKHLITATGQRVTLRCSPRSGDLSVYWYQQSLDQGLQFLIQYYNGEERAKGNILERFSAQQFPDLHSELNLSSLELGDSALYFCASSVGLAGSVYNEQFFGPGTRLTVL.